This T cell receptor (beta chain) derives from a study of blood T cell repertoires in COVID-19. Study information: Researchers got acute and convalescent COVID-19 samples from the United States, Italy and Spain. T cells, B-cell-depleted T cells, or PBMCs provided the cDNA or gDNA that served as material.

CDR1 is MDHEN, CDR2 SYDVKM, per germline. The trim removed 6 bases at V and 7 bases at J, leaving 9 bases unmatched. This CDR3 is 15 amino acids long. As originally analysed: Using reference gene primer amplification, nucleated cell counts were estimated. Some clones are missing from TCRdb's copy, which holds only in-frame ones; the method was immunoSEQ multiplex PCR. Clone size and the V and J calls come from that table; the DNA yielded D and trimming. The sample includes about 120,000 clones, roughly four fifths of them seen just once. The rearrangement uses TRBV28 and TRBJ2-1, with 10 bases identical to TRBD2. The sample taken for sequencing was peripheral blood. This TCR derives from a man between 65 and 79 years old with active or convalescent COVID-19. CDR3 region: CASSSRIAGGNEQFF. CDR3 bases: TGTGCCAGCAGCTCACGTATAGCGGGAGGAAATGAGCAGTTCTTC.